The next 16 T cell receptor beta chains were all read from a single sample in a study of beta chain features in type 1 diabetes. Study-level results: All four CD4+ subsets of Type 1 diabetes patients contained TCRB CDR3s that were moderately but significantly shorter.

Since all of the isolated RNA was reverse transcribed, expressed TCRB transcripts were what got sequenced. TCRdb's table, derived via immunoSEQ multiplex PCR, lists solely in-frame clones and lacks some. The repertoire consists of over 650,000 clones, with more than 12% occurring once and the leading ten covering roughly 0.04%. No antigen is known for these receptors. Sequenced: naive CD4+ T cells from blood. These receptor sequences come from a man aged 18 to 30 with type 1 diabetes.

This clone came up a few times. The rearrangement uses TRBV4-1 and TRBJ1-5; TRBD1 might be the D (5 bases). CDR1 is MGHRA and CDR2 is YSYEKL in the germline V gene. The CDR3 extends over 16 amino acids. Trimming pared 2 bases from V and 1 base from J, leaving 12 bases between. The CDR3 loop reads CASSQLKGFSNQPQHF. The CDR3 coding sequence is TGCGCCAGCAGCCAACTTAAGGGGTTCAGCAATCAGCCCCAGCATTTT.

The rearrangement links TRBV4-3 to TRBJ1-1; maybe TRBD1 (5 bases). CDR1 is LGHNA and CDR2 is YSLEER in the germline V gene. CDR3 length equals 14 residues. Trimming stripped 0 bases from V and 6 bases from J, with 11 bases between. The CDR3: CASSQDEGRAEAFF. The CDR3 nucleotides are TGCGCCAGCAGCCAAGATGAGGGGCGAGCTGAAGCTTTCTTT.

The rearrangement uses TRBV5-1 and TRBJ2-1; the D gene is possibly TRBD2 (5 bases). Trimming left V 4 bases short and J 9 bases short, with 14 bases between. From germline, CDR1 is SGHRS and CDR2 YFSETQ. This CDR3 spans 13 amino acids. Here the CDR3 reads CASSPDPLAEQFF. CDR3 in DNA: TGCGCCAGCAGCCCCGACCCCCTAGCTGAGCAGTTCTTC. Supplemented by reference TRBV5-1 and TRBJ2-1, the full variable domain reads KAGVTQTPRYLIKTRGQQVTLSCSPISGHRSVSWYQQTPGQGLQFLFEYFSETQRNKGNFPGRFSGRQFSNSRSEMNVSTLELGDSALYLCASSPDPLAEQFFGPGTRLTVL.

This clone was observed a handful of times. The V call is TRBV20-1, the J call TRBJ1-1; D is unresolved. CDR3 length equals 11 residues. From germline, CDR1 is DFQATT and CDR2 SNEGSKA (reference sequence). In DNA form, the CDR3 reads TGCACCCGAGGTATGAACACTGAAGCTTTCTTT. It codes for CTRGMNTEAFF.

In its sample, this clone was seen a few times. V usage is TRBV5-1 and J usage is TRBJ2-1; D possibly corresponds to TRBD2 (5 bases). Trimming shortened V by 4 bases and J by 10 bases, and 9 bases separated the two germline ends. CDR1 and CDR2 (germline): SGHRS, YFSETQ. The CDR3 covers 11 residues. CDR3 sequence reads: CASSEVAEQFF. In nucleotides, the CDR3 is TGCGCCAGCAGCGAGGTAGCGGAGCAGTTCTTC.

This chain connects TRBV18 to TRBJ2-1, with TRBD1 identical over 8 bases. V lost 6 bases, J lost 0 bases, and 4 bases stayed unmatched. The germline CDR1 and CDR2 sequences are KGHSH and LQKENI. There are 15 residues in the CDR3. CDR3 sequence (DNA): TGTGCCAGCTCTACTACAGGGGGCTCCTACAATGAGCAGTTCTTC. Amino acid sequence: CASSTTGGSYNEQFF.

This clone was counted once. This chain links TRBV5-6 with TRBJ2-2; D remains ambiguous. CDR1 and CDR2 from the germline V gene are SGHDT and YYEEEE. V lost 0 bases and J 4 bases, leaving 10 bases between the germline ends. CDR3 length: 15 amino acids. Here the CDR3 reads CASSLEWGSTGELFF. The CDR3 nucleotides read TGTGCCAGCAGCTTGGAATGGGGTAGCACCGGGGAGCTGTTTTTT.

This clone was detected only a few times. The chain recombines TRBV11-2 with TRBJ2-7; D is perhaps TRBD1 (6 bases). This CDR3 is 13 amino acids long. Trimming removed 3 bases at V and 4 bases at J, with 10 bases between. Germline lookup yields CDR1 SGHAT and CDR2 FQNNGV. DNA for the CDR3: TGTGCCAGCAGCTTCGCGGACAGATACGAGCAGTACTTC. It codes for CASSFADRYEQYF.

For this clone: One end of the junction does not line up with germline, which may come from a read error. This sequence joins TRBV4-1 and TRBJ1-5; TRBD1 is a possible D gene (6 bases). CDR1 and CDR2 from the germline V gene are MGHRA and YSYEKL. The CDR3 length is 15 residues. CDR3 DNA sequence: TGCGCCAGCAGCGAAGAGGGGGGGAGCAATCAGCCCCAGCATTTT. It encodes CASSEEGGSNQPQHF.

This clone has a handful of counts. V is TRBV29-1 and J is TRBJ2-5, with 12 bases matching TRBD2. With 7 bases clipped from V and 5 bases from J, the junction kept 14 bases outside the gene matches. CDR3 length equals 16 residues. Germline V gene lookup returns CDR1 SQVTM and CDR2 ANQGSEA. The CDR3 is CSGTRTSGILAETQYF. CDR3 nucleotides: TGCAGCGGGACAAGGACTAGCGGGATTTTAGCCGAGACCCAGTACTTC.

This clone is a singleton in its sample. The rearrangement links TRBV5-1 to TRBJ1-1, with D perhaps matching TRBD1 (6 bases). This CDR3 is 13 amino acids long. Trimming took 1 base from V and 5 from J, leaving 9 bases between them. Germline values: CDR1 SGHRS, CDR2 YFSETQ. The CDR3 DNA sequence: TGCGCCAGCAGCTTGCAGGGGAAGACTGAAGCTTTCTTT. It specifies CASSLQGKTEAFF.

The chain is built from TRBV7-9 and TRBJ2-7; the D is unclear. Germline lookup yields CDR1 SEHNR and CDR2 FQNEAQ (reference sequence). The CDR3 is made up of 14 amino acids. V was shortened by 1 base and J by 2 bases, with 9 bases between the two germline ends. The CDR3 nucleotides are TGTGCCAGCAGCTTAGGGGCGGCAGCCTACGAGCAGTACTTC. Protein: CASSLGAAAYEQYF.

This clone has just a few counts. The V and J genes are TRBV6-5 and TRBJ1-1, with D perhaps matching TRBD1 (5 bases). The CDR3 extends over 13 amino acids. The germline V and J ends were trimmed by 0 bases and 11 bases, with 13 bases remaining between them. Germline assignment: CDR1 MNHEY and CDR2 SVGAGI. The CDR3 spells CASSYSFRGTAFF. CDR3 DNA: TGTGCCAGCAGTTACTCTTTCCGGGGGACTGCTTTCTTT.

V and J are TRBV7-2 and TRBJ2-3, with 7 positions matching TRBD2. CDR1 is SGHTA and CDR2 is FQGNSA in the germline V gene. This CDR3 comprises 12 residues. The junction had 5 bases not matched to a gene; V was cut back by 5 bases and J by 9 bases. In DNA, the CDR3 is TGTGCCAGCAGCCTTCTCGGGGGGACGCAGTATTTT. Residues: CASSLLGGTQYF. The entire variable domain, with the rest obtained from reference TRBV7-2 and TRBJ2-3, is as follows: GAGVSQSPSNKVTEKGKDVELRCDPISGHTALYWYRQSLGQGLEFLIYFQGNSAPDKSGLPSDRFSAERTGGSVSTLTIQRTQQEDSAVYLCASSLLGGTQYFGPGTRLTVL.

The chain has TRBV29-1 and TRBJ1-1; D gene uncertain. The V end lost 5 bases, the J end lost 0 bases, and 13 bases lay between the germline ends. CDR1 is SQVTM and CDR2 is ANQGSEA in the germline V gene. CDR3 length: 14 residues. Here the CDR3 DNA reads TGCAGCGTTCACGGTCCCGGGATGAACACTGAAGCTTTCTTT. Translation: CSVHGPGMNTEAFF.

This clone has more than one count but fewer than ten. This specimen includes other DNA sequences encoding the same CDR3. The V call is TRBV14, the J call TRBJ1-2, with no clear D. CDR3 length: 13 amino acids. Germline V gene lookup returns CDR1 SGHDN and CDR2 FVKESK. The V and J ends lost 1 base and 5 bases respectively, with 8 bases between them. The DNA of the CDR3 is TGTGCCAGCAGCCAAGGCAGGTCGTATGGCTACACCTTC. The encoded protein is CASSQGRSYGYTF.